This T cell receptor (beta chain) was found in a study of blood T cell repertoires in COVID-19. On the study more broadly: Acute-phase and convalescent COVID-19 samples originated in the United States, Italy and Spain. The analysed material was cDNA or gDNA that came from T cells, B-cell-depleted T cells, or PBMCs.

V lost 5 bases to trimming and J lost 4 bases, with 11 bases between them. Germline V gives CDR1 SEHNR, CDR2 FQNEAQ (reference sequence). The CDR3 runs to 14 residues. Authors' methods: Amplification from reference gene primers served as the basis for estimated nucleated cell counts. Assay used: immunoSEQ multiplex PCR; TCRdb lists only in-frame clones, some missing. The DNA gave D and trimming, while V, J and clone size come from that table. The profile shows 55,000 to 80,000 clones, about four fifths of them singletons. The receptor's source is a man between 70 and 80 years old with acute or convalescent COVID-19. Sequences were obtained from peripheral blood. This chain uses TRBV7-9 with TRBJ1-4; no clear D. The CDR3 sequence is CASSPEIDNEKLFF. The CDR3 nucleotides read TGTGCCAGCAGCCCTGAGATTGATAATGAAAAACTGTTTTTT.